This entry features one TCR beta chain sequence. The CDR3 is made up of 15 amino acids. Germline lookup yields CDR1 MDHEN and CDR2 SYDVKM. V shed 3 bases and J 2 bases; nucleotides not matched to a gene: 5. Method: immunoSEQ multiplex PCR; TCRdb's copy keeps in-frame clones and lacks some. This table has some 95,000 clones, roughly 92% appearing once. This specimen comes from a study of T cell changes during pregnancy in multiple sclerosis. Sample: peripheral blood, taken in the first trimester of pregnancy. The rearrangement links TRBV28 to TRBJ2-3; TRBD2 aligns across 7 bases. The sequence derives from a female donor with multiple sclerosis, enrolled in a pregnancy study. The CDR3 nucleotides read TGTGCCAGCAGTTTTCCAGCGGGAAACACAGATACGCAGTATTTT. Amino acids: CASSFPAGNTDTQYF.